Described below is a single T cell receptor beta chain sequence and its context. In the original analysis: From reference gene primer amplification, estimates of nucleated cell counts were derived. Profiled with immunoSEQ multiplex PCR; TCRdb holds only in-frame clones, not every one. The DNA was the basis for D and trimming; V, J and clone size are from that table. Here the sample spans around 140,000 clones, 75% to 80% being singletons. The trim removed 6 bases at V and 7 bases at J, leaving 8 bases unmatched. The CDR3 totals 14 residues. The germline V gene encodes CDR1 MNHNY and CDR2 SVGAGI (reference sequence). Individuals drawn from approximately 26 US areas were roughly 18 to 100 years old. This specimen comes from a study of blood T cell repertoires in COVID-19. Study information: COVID-19 samples, acute and convalescent, were from the United States, Italy and Spain. PBMCs, B-cell-depleted T cells, or T cells provided the cDNA or gDNA that made up the material.

Material: PBMCs or T cells enriched from blood (not recorded which). The receptor comes from a woman aged 45-60 years who had recovered from COVID-19. The V and J genes are TRBV6-6 and TRBJ1-4, with 7 bases aligning to TRBD1. This CDR3 is CASRTRGPSEKLFF. For the CDR3, the DNA is TGTGCCAGCAGGACGAGGGGGCCGTCTGAAAAACTGTTTTTT.